The entry below gives a single T cell receptor (beta chain) sequence along with its context. Relative to the germline gene, one junction end is altered; a read error may explain this. The data belong to a study of type 1 regulatory T cells. Study context: T-allo10 is a Tr1-enriched, alloantigen-specific CD4 T cell product made in vitro.

TCRdb fed the reads into MiXCR, producing one record per CDR3 protein. The sample includes over 90,000 distinct CDR3 sequences, roughly 28% of them seen just once. The V gene's germline CDR1 is DFQATT and CDR2 SNEGSKA (reference sequence). There are 11 residues in the CDR3. Sequencing input: CD4+ T cells, either the whole sample or a sorted fraction (not recorded which). The receptor's source is a human donor in good health. The V and J genes are TRBV20-1 and TRBJ2-1; D is possibly TRBD2 (6 bases). This CDR3 reads CSANWRDPAIF. CDR3 DNA: TGCAGTGCCAATTGGAGGGACCCGGCAATCTTC.